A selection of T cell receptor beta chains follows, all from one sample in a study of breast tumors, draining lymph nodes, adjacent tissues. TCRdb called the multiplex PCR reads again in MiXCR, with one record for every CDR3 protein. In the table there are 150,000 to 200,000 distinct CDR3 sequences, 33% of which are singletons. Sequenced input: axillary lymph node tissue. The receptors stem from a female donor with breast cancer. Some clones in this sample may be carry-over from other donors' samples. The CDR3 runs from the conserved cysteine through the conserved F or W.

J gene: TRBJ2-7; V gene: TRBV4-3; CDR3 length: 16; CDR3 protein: CASSQDVAGSSYEQYF
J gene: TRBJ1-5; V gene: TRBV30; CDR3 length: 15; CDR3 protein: CAWRSGQTSNQPQHF
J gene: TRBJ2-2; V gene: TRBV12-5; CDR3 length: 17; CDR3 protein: CASGILSGGAGTGELFF
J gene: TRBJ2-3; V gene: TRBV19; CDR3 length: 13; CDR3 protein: CASSHRGGDTQYF
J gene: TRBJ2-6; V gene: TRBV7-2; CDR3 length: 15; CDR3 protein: CASSDRVAGANVLTF
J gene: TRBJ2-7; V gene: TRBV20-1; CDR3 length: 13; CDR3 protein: CSVGTGVSYEQYF
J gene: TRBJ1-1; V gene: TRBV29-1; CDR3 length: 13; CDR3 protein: CSVEGRLNTEAFF
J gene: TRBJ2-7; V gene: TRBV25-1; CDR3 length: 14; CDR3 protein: CASSARDRDYEQYF
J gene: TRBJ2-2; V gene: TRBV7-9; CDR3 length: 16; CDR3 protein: CASSSPGHGNTGELFF
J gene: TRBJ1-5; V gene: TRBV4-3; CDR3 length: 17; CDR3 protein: CASSQDSGGYSNQPQHF
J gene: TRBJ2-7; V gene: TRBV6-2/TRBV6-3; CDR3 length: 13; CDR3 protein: CASNRQGIYEQYF
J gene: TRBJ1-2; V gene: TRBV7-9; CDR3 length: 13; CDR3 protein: CASSVVGGWAYTF
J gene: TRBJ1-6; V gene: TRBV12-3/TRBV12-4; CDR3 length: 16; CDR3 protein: CASSPHLAGRNSPLHF
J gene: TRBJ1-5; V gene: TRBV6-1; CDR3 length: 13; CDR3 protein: CASSDPPWQPQHF
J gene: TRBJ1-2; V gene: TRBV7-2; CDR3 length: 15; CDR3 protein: CASSSYGQGSYGYTF